This is a list of T cell receptor beta chains from one sample in a study of preoperative IRX-2 immunotherapy in early breast cancer. The table came from immunoSEQ multiplex PCR; TCRdb's copy has only in-frame clones and leaves some out. This table holds 30,000 or so clones, around 83% found once. Sequences were derived from lymph node tissue, sampled from a patient treated with IRX-2 immunotherapy. Receptor source: a human donor with breast cancer. The CDR3 runs from the conserved cysteine through the conserved F or W. A D gene is named only where the DNA matches it firmly. The listing skips clone size in some rows; elsewhere it reads once, few, many or a size class.

cdr3_nt cdr3_aa d_call v_call clone_size j_call
TGTGCCAGCAGTTTAAGACGGCTCTCTGGAAACACCATATATTTT CASSLRRLSGNTIYF - TRBV28 few TRBJ1-3
TGCGCCAGCAGCTTCTCTGGACCGAACACTGAAGCTTTCTTT CASSFSGPNTEAFF - TRBV5-1 - TRBJ1-1
TGTGCCAGTAGTATAGTGGGAAGTGAAAAACTGTTTTTT CASSIVGSEKLFF - TRBV19 - TRBJ1-4
TGCGCCAGCAGCCGAACTAGCGGGTTCACAGATACGCAGTATTTT CASSRTSGFTDTQYF TRBD2 TRBV5-1 - TRBJ2-3
TGCGCCAGCAGCTTGGTCGGTAGCGGCTACAATGAGCAGTTCTTC CASSLVGSGYNEQFF - TRBV5-1 - TRBJ2-1
TGCGCCAGCAGCCAACTAGGAGAGGGAGAGACCCAGTACTTC CASSQLGEGETQYF - TRBV1 - TRBJ2-5
TGTGCCAGCAGGCTATGGACTAGCGGGACAAACAATGAGCAGTTCTTC CASRLWTSGTNNEQFF TRBD2 TRBV6-8 - TRBJ2-1
TGCAGCGCTAGGACAGGGGGTTTGACCGGGGAGCTGTTTTTT CSARTGGLTGELFF TRBD1 TRBV29-1 - TRBJ2-2
TGTGCCACTGGCCGGGGACAGGGGGATGGCTACACCTTC CATGRGQGDGYTF TRBD1 TRBV19 - TRBJ1-2
TGTGCCAGCAGTTACTCTAGACTCGGCGGGCAGTTCTTC CASSYSRLGGQFF - TRBV6-8 once TRBJ2-1
TGTGCCAGCAGTCTAGGGGGCAACTATGGCTACACCTTC CASSLGGNYGYTF TRBD1 TRBV27 - TRBJ1-2
TGTGCCAGCAGTTCCTCCTTGGGACTAGAGGTCGAGCAGTACTTC CASSSSLGLEVEQYF TRBD2 TRBV2 - TRBJ2-7
TGTGCCAGTAGTATATGGGGCAGGGCGTCCTCCGAGCAGTACTTC CASSIWGRASSEQYF - TRBV19 - TRBJ2-7
TGTGCCAGCAGCGCCTCCTCCCCGGGGGCAGATACGCAGTATTTT CASSASSPGADTQYF - TRBV2 - TRBJ2-3
TGTGCCAGCTCCCCTAGTCTCGGGGCTTATCAGCCCCAGCATTTT CASSPSLGAYQPQHF - TRBV6-8 few TRBJ1-5
TGTGCCAGTAGCGGGCCGGTTGAGACCCAGTACTTC CASSGPVETQYF - TRBV19 - TRBJ2-5
TGCAGCGTTGTCAGATCCTACAATGAGCAGTTCTTC CSVVRSYNEQFF - TRBV29-1 - TRBJ2-1
TGTGCCAGCAGCCCGGGACAGGGGGCATCCCCTACCTACAATGAGCAGTTCTTC CASSPGQGASPTYNEQFF TRBD1 TRBV28 - TRBJ2-1
TGTGCCAGCAGCATGAGGCCTAGCGGAGGGCGAAACATTCAGTACTTC CASSMRPSGGRNIQYF TRBD2 TRBV15 - TRBJ2-4
TGCGCCAGCAGCCAAGACATAGCGGGGGGAATGGGCGAGACCCAGTACTTC CASSQDIAGGMGETQYF TRBD2 TRBV4-1 - TRBJ2-5
TGTGCCTGGAGTGGGCGTAGGTTTGAAAAACTGTTTTTT CAWSGRRFEKLFF - TRBV30 - TRBJ1-4
TGTGCCAGTAGTATGCTACAGGGGGCACAAGAGACCCAGTACTTC CASSMLQGAQETQYF TRBD1 TRBV19 - TRBJ2-5
TGTGCCAGCAGTTTAGGAGGTGCGAACAATCAGCCCCAGCATTTT CASSLGGANNQPQHF - TRBV28 once TRBJ1-5
TGTGCCAGCACCGGGACAGGGTTGATGGGGAAGGTATGGTCTTCTGGAAACACCATATATTTT CASTGTGLMGKVWSSGNTIYF TRBD1 TRBV28 few TRBJ1-3
TGTGCCAGCAGTTACCTCCTTGGGGGATATTCACCCCTCCACTTT CASSYLLGGYSPLHF - TRBV6-8 - TRBJ1-6
TGCAGCGTTTCGGTGGGACAGCCCTACGAGCAGTACTTC CSVSVGQPYEQYF TRBD1 TRBV29-1 - TRBJ2-7
TGTGCCTACGGACAGGGGGGCGGTGAGACCCAGTACTTC CAYGQGGGETQYF TRBD1 TRBV30 - TRBJ2-5
TGTGCCAGCAGTTACGGAGGAGGACTTTACGAGCAGTACTTC CASSYGGGLYEQYF - TRBV6-8 - TRBJ2-7
TGTGCCAGCACCAAGACAGGGGGCTTCTACGAGCAGTACTTC CASTKTGGFYEQYF TRBD1 TRBV28 - TRBJ2-7
TGTGCCAGTACCCCGAGTGGGACAAGGGGATTGAACACTGAAGCTTTCTTT CASTPSGTRGLNTEAFF - TRBV19 few TRBJ1-1
TGTGCCAGTAGGGAGACTAGCGGGGGCACAGATACGCAGTATTTT CASRETSGGTDTQYF TRBD2 TRBV19 - TRBJ2-3
TGTGCCAGTAGTGCCACAGGGGATCGGGGGAATGAGCAGTTCTTC CASSATGDRGNEQFF - TRBV19 - TRBJ2-1
TGTGCCAGTAGTATAGCAGCGGACAATGAGCAGTTCTTC CASSIAADNEQFF - TRBV19 medium-sized TRBJ2-1
TGTGCCAGCTCACCCAGGACTAGCGGGGGGGCACCCGAACAAGAGACCCAGTACTTC CASSPRTSGGAPEQETQYF TRBD2 TRBV18 - TRBJ2-5
TGCGCCACCAAGGAAGGACAGGGGAGTCCCTGGCCTGGAAACACCATATATTTT CATKEGQGSPWPGNTIYF TRBD1 TRBV10-1 - TRBJ1-3
TGTGCCTGGAGTTATCGGGGTGGCTCGGAAAAACTGTTTTTT CAWSYRGGSEKLFF - TRBV30 - TRBJ1-4
TGCGCCAGCAGTGATGGGCCCGACTGGACGGGAAATCAGCCCCAGCATTTT CASSDGPDWTGNQPQHF - TRBV10-2 - TRBJ1-5
TGTGCTAGTGGTTTGGCAACAGGGATCTACGAGCAGTACTTC CASGLATGIYEQYF - TRBV12-5 - TRBJ2-7
TGTGCCACCCTCCAAAGGGATCGGGGCTCCTACGAGCAGTACTTC CATLQRDRGSYEQYF - TRBV6-8 - TRBJ2-7
TGTGCCAGCAGCTTTTGGGGAATCGGCTATGGCTACACCTTC CASSFWGIGYGYTF - TRBV11-3 - TRBJ1-2
TGTGCCAGCAGCCCTAGACAGGGCGCGAGCTATGGCTACACCTTC CASSPRQGASYGYTF TRBD1 TRBV6-8 - TRBJ1-2
TGTGCCAGCAGTAACAGTGGCGGGGCGGGAAGCAATCAGCCCCAGCATTTT CASSNSGGAGSNQPQHF - TRBV28 - TRBJ1-5
TGTGCCAGCAGCCAGAGTGCCAGCTCCCGAAGCACAGATACGCAGTATTTT CASSQSASSRSTDTQYF - TRBV11-3 - TRBJ2-3
TGTGCCTGGAGTGGGACCCGAGGGACTGAAGCTTTCTTT CAWSGTRGTEAFF - TRBV30 - TRBJ1-1
TGTGCCAGCAGTAACCATCGCCGAATCAGTAGGGGCAATGAGCAGTTCTTC CASSNHRRISRGNEQFF - TRBV25-1 - TRBJ2-1
TGTGCCAGCGAAGCGGACAGGGGGAAGGGGGGTACGCAGTATTTT CASEADRGKGGTQYF TRBD1 TRBV28 - TRBJ2-3
TGTGCCAGCAGCCAATCGAGTCCCCACACCGGGGAGCTGTTTTTT CASSQSSPHTGELFF - TRBV16 - TRBJ2-2
TGTGCCAGCTCACTCGGTAATCAGCCCCAGCATTTT CASSLGNQPQHF - TRBV18 - TRBJ1-5
TGTGCCAGCAGCTCGACAGGGGGCCTCAAAAACATTCAGTACTTC CASSSTGGLKNIQYF TRBD1 TRBV11-3 - TRBJ2-4
TGTGCCAGCAGCTTAGAGGGGGCGGGCAATCAGCCCCAGCATTTT CASSLEGAGNQPQHF - TRBV11-3 - TRBJ1-5
TGTGCCAGCTCTATGGGGGACGTCCAAATTTCACCCCTCCACTTT CASSMGDVQISPLHF - TRBV18 - TRBJ1-6
TGTGCCAGCGCTCCGGAGCGGGGCCGGGAGCTGTTTTTT CASAPERGRELFF TRBD2 TRBV7-1 - TRBJ2-2
TGCGCCAGCAGAGGGACGGGGGTGACAGATACGCAGTATTTT CASRGTGVTDTQYF - TRBV5-1 - TRBJ2-3
TGTGCCTGGAGGTCCAGGGGAGGGAACAATGAGCAGTTCTTC CAWRSRGGNNEQFF - TRBV30 - TRBJ2-1